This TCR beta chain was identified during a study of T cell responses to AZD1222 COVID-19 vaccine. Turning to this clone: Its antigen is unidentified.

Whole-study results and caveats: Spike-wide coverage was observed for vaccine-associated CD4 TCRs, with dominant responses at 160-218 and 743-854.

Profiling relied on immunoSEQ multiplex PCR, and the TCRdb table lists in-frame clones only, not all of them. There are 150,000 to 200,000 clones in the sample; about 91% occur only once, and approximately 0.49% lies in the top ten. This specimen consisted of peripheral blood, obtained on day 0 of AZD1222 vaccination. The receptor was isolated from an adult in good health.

The CDR3 DNA reads TGTGCCTGGAGTGTACTGGGGATAAAAGCGGGAGTTGGGAATGAGCAGTTCTTC. Translated, it gives CAWSVLGIKAGVGNEQFF. V and J are TRBV30 and TRBJ2-1, with 8 positions matching TRBD2. Germline lookup yields CDR1 GTSNPN and CDR2 SVGIG (reference sequence). The CDR3 is 18 amino acids. V dropped 0 bases and J dropped 7; count of bases not matched to a gene: 17.